The present T cell receptor beta chain was sequenced within a study of blood T cell repertoires in COVID-19. Turning to the study itself: Donors in the United States, Italy and Spain gave samples during acute or convalescent COVID-19.

As processed by the authors: Nucleated cell number was recorded as an estimate derived from reference gene primer amplification. Produced via immunoSEQ multiplex PCR; TCRdb's table is partial and in-frame only. V and J calls and clone size are as listed in that table; D and trimming were resolved from the DNA. This sample has over 80,000 clones, with roughly 76% found just once. CDR3 length equals 12 residues. CDR1 and CDR2 (germline): LGHDT, YNNKEL (reference sequence). V dropped 5 bases and J dropped 2 bases, with 6 bases sitting between them. V and J are TRBV3-1 (or the pseudogene TRBV3-2) and TRBJ1-2; D gene ambiguous. Sequencing input: peripheral blood. The TCR was taken from a woman aged 50 to 65 with acute or convalescent COVID-19. Written as DNA, the CDR3 is TGTGCCAGCAGCAAACAGAACTATGGCTACACCTTC. This sequence encodes CASSKQNYGYTF.